A selection of T cell receptor beta chains follows, all from one sample in a study of blood T cell repertoires in COVID-19. Clones were read by immunoSEQ multiplex PCR, and TCRdb kept only the in-frame ones, dropping some. The sample has around 300,000 clones; approximately 89% are singletons. Sequenced sample: peripheral blood. The receptors were gathered from a woman between 25 and 40 years old with COVID-19, enrolled during active disease. Each CDR3 is given with its conserved first and last residue. D genes are given only for firm matches. Clone size appears in some rows only: once, few, many, or a class for an expanded clone.

d_gene	v_gene	j_gene	abundance	CDR3nt	CDR3aa
NA	TRBV4-2	TRBJ1-2	NA	TGTGCCAGCAGCCAAGATCCTCTTCCAGCTAACTATGGCTACACCTTC	CASSQDPLPANYGYTF
TRBD2	TRBV27	TRBJ2-1	NA	TGTGCCAGCAGTTTACCGGGACTAGGGACCTACAATGAGCAGTTCTTC	CASSLPGLGTYNEQFF
TRBD1	TRBV6-6	TRBJ2-7	NA	TGTGCCAGCACTGTTACCGGGACAGGGAATTCCTACGAGCAGTACTTC	CASTVTGTGNSYEQYF
TRBD1	TRBV30	TRBJ2-7	NA	TGTGCCTGGATGGGCCCGGGACAGAGACCCTACGAGCAGTACTTC	CAWMGPGQRPYEQYF
TRBD1	TRBV4-1	TRBJ1-2	NA	TGCGCCAGCAGCCAGGCTGGACAGGGTAACTATGGCTACACCTTC	CASSQAGQGNYGYTF
NA	TRBV12-1	TRBJ1-2	NA	TGTGCCAGCAGCTCCTCCGGGACAAACTATGGCTACACCTTC	CASSSSGTNYGYTF
TRBD2	TRBV19	TRBJ2-7	NA	TGTGCCAGTAGTACTAGCGGGAGAATATACGAGCAGTACTTC	CASSTSGRIYEQYF
NA	TRBV15	TRBJ2-7	NA	TGTGCCACCAGCAGCGGGGTTTCCTACGAGCAGTACTTC	CATSSGVSYEQYF
TRBD1	TRBV27	TRBJ2-7	NA	TGTGCCAGCAGTTCCCCGGGACAGCCGACCTACGAGCAGTACTTC	CASSSPGQPTYEQYF
TRBD1	TRBV30	TRBJ2-7	NA	TGTGCCTGGGGGACAGGGCCTTTCTACGAGCAGTACTTC	CAWGTGPFYEQYF
NA	TRBV20-1	TRBJ2-3	NA	TGCAGTGCTAGTTTTGTCGGGACAGATACGCAGTATTTT	CSASFVGTDTQYF
NA	TRBV7-3	TRBJ2-5	NA	TGTGCCAGCAGCCTAGGCCGTAGAGAGACCCAGTACTTC	CASSLGRRETQYF
TRBD1	TRBV5-6	TRBJ2-5	NA	TGTGCCAGCAGCGAAAGAGGGACAGGGGATGAGACCCAGTACTTC	CASSERGTGDETQYF
NA	TRBV9	TRBJ1-3	NA	TGTGCCAGCAGCGTAGATAATAGCCCTGGAAACACCATATATTTT	CASSVDNSPGNTIYF
TRBD2	TRBV5-6	TRBJ2-1	NA	TGTGCCAGCAGCAGGACTAGCGGGAGCCCGGAGCAGTTCTTC	CASSRTSGSPEQFF
TRBD1	TRBV15	TRBJ1-3	NA	TGTGCCACCAGCCGGGACAGGGGGCCAGGAAACACCATATATTTT	CATSRDRGPGNTIYF
NA	TRBV29-1	TRBJ1-6	NA	TGCAGCGTAAAGAGCTCCTATAATTCACCCCTCCACTTT	CSVKSSYNSPLHF
TRBD1	TRBV19	TRBJ1-1	NA	TGTGCCAGTAGTATAGGCCCGGGACAGGGTAACACTGAAGCTTTCTTT	CASSIGPGQGNTEAFF
NA	TRBV6-1	TRBJ2-3	NA	TGTGCCAGCAGTGAAGCTATGTTCCGTTCTAGCACAGATACGCAGTATTTT	CASSEAMFRSSTDTQYF
NA	TRBV5-6	TRBJ1-5	NA	TGTGCCAGCAGCTTGGGGAGAGGTAGCAATCAGCCCCAGCATTTT	CASSLGRGSNQPQHF
NA	TRBV7-2	TRBJ2-7	NA	TGTGCCAGCAGCCGGCACTCCGGGACTGAGCTGGAGAGGCAGTACTTC	CASSRHSGTELERQYF
TRBD1	TRBV5-5	TRBJ2-2	NA	TGTGCCAGCAGACCAAGTACGGGACAGGATAACACCGGGGAGCTGTTTTTT	CASRPSTGQDNTGELFF
NA	TRBV30	TRBJ1-5	NA	TGTGCCTGGAGTAAGTACGGGGTCCATCAGCCCCAGCATTTT	CAWSKYGVHQPQHF
NA	TRBV21-1	TRBJ2-2	NA	TGTGCCAGCAGCCTGACAGCGGGAGGTACCGGGGAGCTGTTTTTT	CASSLTAGGTGELFF
TRBD2	TRBV6-4	TRBJ2-3	NA	TGTGCCAGCAGTGACGGACTAGCCACAGATACGCAGTATTTT	CASSDGLATDTQYF
NA	TRBV15	TRBJ2-3	NA	TGTGCCACCAGCAGAGATCGGCGAGGGTTTACAGATACGCAGTATTTT	CATSRDRRGFTDTQYF
TRBD2	TRBV28	TRBJ2-7	once	TGTGCCAGCAGCTCCCGATACGGCGGGAGTATCGAGCAGTACTTC	CASSSRYGGSIEQYF
NA	TRBV6-5	TRBJ1-6	NA	TGTGCCAGCAGTCCGGAGGACAGATATAATTCACCCCTCCACTTT	CASSPEDRYNSPLHF
TRBD1	TRBV29-1	TRBJ2-1	NA	TGCAGCGCATTGGACAGGGGCGGTGATGCCTATGGATGGAATGAGCAGTTCTTC	CSALDRGGDAYGWNEQFF
NA	TRBV9	TRBJ2-7	once	TGTGCCAGTACCGGGACACCTTTCTACGAGCAGTACTTC	CASTGTPFYEQYF
TRBD1	TRBV9	TRBJ1-1	NA	TGTGCCAGCAGCGTACAGGACAGGGGGCGAGTAGCTTTCTTT	CASSVQDRGRVAFF
NA	TRBV2	TRBJ1-5	NA	TGTGCCAGCAGTGAAATCCGGGGAGGGCAGCCCCAGCATTTT	CASSEIRGGQPQHF